This T cell receptor (beta chain) was retrieved from a study of long-term antiretroviral therapy in people with HIV. About this clone: Its target is unknown.

General study findings and limits: Despite increasing after ART, diversity remained lower than that of transplant donor controls. Those clones which expanded before ART made up the dominant part of the repertoire at all time points.

People in the study who had HIV all got their treatment in the United States. Trimming pared 4 bases from V and 2 bases from J, leaving 12 bases between. The germline V gene encodes CDR1 MNHEY and CDR2 SMNVEV (reference sequence). The CDR3 is 15 amino acids. It was version v3.0 of the immunoSEQ assay that was run at survey level. Sequencing targeted about 40,000-55,000 T-cell genomes per sample. Repertoires were generated with immunoSEQ multiplex PCR, while TCRdb's copy carries only in-frame clones and drops some. Of about 7,100 clones in the sample, under 85% were seen once. The rearrangement uses TRBV27 and TRBJ1-5; D is perhaps TRBD1 (6 bases). The sequence was obtained from a man aged 35 to 55 with HIV. Sequenced here: unsorted PBMCs, sampled 1.1 years after starting antiretroviral therapy. DNA of the CDR3: TGTGCCAGCAGTTCCACAGGGTACGGCAATCAGCCCCAGCATTTT. It yields the protein CASSSTGYGNQPQHF.